This T cell receptor beta chain was retrieved from a study of OX40 agonist ivuxolimab in advanced cancers. Study context: Given to patients was ivuxolimab, an agonistic anti-OX40 (CD134) antibody. The study gave patients intravenous ivuxolimab at 0.01 to 10 mg/kg every 2 weeks.

Assay used: immunoSEQ multiplex PCR; TCRdb lists only in-frame clones, some missing. The top ten clones hold under 20% of a sample with around 72,000 clones, about 85% of them seen once. Between the trimmed V and J ends, which lost 3 bases and 0 bases, there was a span of 6 bases. Germline V gene sequence: CDR1 SGHTA, CDR2 FQGNSA. The CDR3 length is 14 residues. Blood was sampled at baseline, cycle 4 day 1, and cycle 7 day 1. This chain connects TRBV7-2 to TRBJ1-3, with D uncertain. This TCR was recovered from an adult with an advanced solid tumor such as melanoma, head and neck, liver or kidney cancer. The input for sequencing was CD4+ or CD8+ T cells sorted from blood, taken in a trial of the OX40 agonist ivuxolimab. CDR3 bases: TGTGCCAGCAGCTTCGGGCTCTCTGGAAACACCATATATTTT. Protein sequence: CASSFGLSGNTIYF.